This entry is about one T cell receptor (beta chain). The CDR3 is made up of 14 amino acids. From germline, CDR1 is LNHDA and CDR2 SQIVND (reference sequence). Trimming cost V 6 bases and J 2 bases; bases outside gene matches: 5. The entry originates in a study of blood T cell repertoires in COVID-19. Study overall: Specimens from acute and convalescent COVID-19 originated in the United States, Italy and Spain. Nucleic acid was either cDNA or gDNA, and it came from T cells, B-cell-depleted T cells, or PBMCs.

Using immunoSEQ multiplex PCR, the repertoire was profiled, and TCRdb retains in-frame clones only, with some absent. The table records over 100,000 clones, 81% of them present only once. This receptor was obtained from a woman aged 55-69 years with active or convalescent COVID-19. Sequenced sample: peripheral blood. The chain couples TRBV19 to TRBJ2-3, with 7 bases fitting TRBD1. CDR3 sequence (DNA): TGTGCCAGTAGGAGGGACAGAAACACAGATACGCAGTATTTT. Its protein product is CASRRDRNTDTQYF.